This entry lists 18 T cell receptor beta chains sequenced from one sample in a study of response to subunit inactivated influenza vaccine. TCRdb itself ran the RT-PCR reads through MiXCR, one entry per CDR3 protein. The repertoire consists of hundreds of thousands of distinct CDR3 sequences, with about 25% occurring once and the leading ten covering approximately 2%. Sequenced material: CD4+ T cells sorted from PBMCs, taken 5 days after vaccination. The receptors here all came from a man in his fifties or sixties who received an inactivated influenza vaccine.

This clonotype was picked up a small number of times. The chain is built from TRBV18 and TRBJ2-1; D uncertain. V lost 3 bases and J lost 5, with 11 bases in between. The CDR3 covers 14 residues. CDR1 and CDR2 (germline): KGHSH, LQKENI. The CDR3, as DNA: TGTGCCAGCTCACCCGGGCAGCGTAACAATGAGCAGTTCTTC. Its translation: CASSPGQRNNEQFF.

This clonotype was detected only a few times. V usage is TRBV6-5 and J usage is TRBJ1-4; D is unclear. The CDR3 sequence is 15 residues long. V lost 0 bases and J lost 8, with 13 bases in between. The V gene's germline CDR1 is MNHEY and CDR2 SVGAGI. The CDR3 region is CASSYSPFPREKLFF. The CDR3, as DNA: TGTGCCAGCAGTTACTCTCCCTTCCCCCGGGAAAAACTGTTTTTT.

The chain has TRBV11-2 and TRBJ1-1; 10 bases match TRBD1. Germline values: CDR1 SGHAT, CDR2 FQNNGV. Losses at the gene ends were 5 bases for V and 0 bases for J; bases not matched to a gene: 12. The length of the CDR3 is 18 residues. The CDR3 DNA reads TGTGCCAGCAGCAAATCGAGGGACAGGGGATTCGTGAACACTGAAGCTTTCTTT. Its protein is CASSKSRDRGFVNTEAFF.

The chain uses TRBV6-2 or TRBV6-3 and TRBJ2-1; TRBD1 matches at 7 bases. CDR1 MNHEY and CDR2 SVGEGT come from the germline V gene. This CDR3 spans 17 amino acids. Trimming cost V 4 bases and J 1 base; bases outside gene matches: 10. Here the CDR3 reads CASSLQGTVISYNEQFF. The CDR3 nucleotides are TGTGCCAGCAGTTTACAGGGGACAGTTATATCCTACAATGAGCAGTTCTTC.

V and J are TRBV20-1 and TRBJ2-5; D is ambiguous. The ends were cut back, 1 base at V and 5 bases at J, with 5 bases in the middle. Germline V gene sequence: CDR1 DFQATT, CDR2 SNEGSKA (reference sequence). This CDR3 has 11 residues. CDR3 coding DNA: TGCAGTGCTAGAGTAATGGAGACCCAGTACTTC. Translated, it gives CSARVMETQYF.

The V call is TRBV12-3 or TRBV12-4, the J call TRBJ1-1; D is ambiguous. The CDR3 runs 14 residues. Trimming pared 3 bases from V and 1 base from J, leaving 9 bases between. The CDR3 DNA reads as TGTGCCAGCAGTTTCACCAGCAGGAACACTGAAGCTTTCTTT. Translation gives CASSFTSRNTEAFF.

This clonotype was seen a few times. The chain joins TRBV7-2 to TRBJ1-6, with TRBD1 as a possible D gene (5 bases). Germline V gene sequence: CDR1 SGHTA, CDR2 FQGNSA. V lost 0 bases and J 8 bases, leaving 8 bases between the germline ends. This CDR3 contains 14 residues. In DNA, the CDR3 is TGTGCCAGCAGCTTAGCGGGCAGGGATTCACCCCTCCACTTT. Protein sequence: CASSLAGRDSPLHF.

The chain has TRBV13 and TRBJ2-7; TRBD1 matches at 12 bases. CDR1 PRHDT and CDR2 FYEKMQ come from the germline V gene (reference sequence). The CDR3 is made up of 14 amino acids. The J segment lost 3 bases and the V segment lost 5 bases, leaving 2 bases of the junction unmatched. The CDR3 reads CASSRDRGHYEQYF. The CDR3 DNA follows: TGTGCCAGCAGCCGGGACAGGGGGCACTACGAGCAGTACTTC. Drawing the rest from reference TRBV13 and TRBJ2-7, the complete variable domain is AAGVIQSPRHLIKEKRETATLKCYPIPRHDTVYWYQQGPGQDPQFLISFYEKMQSDKGSIPDRFSAQQFSDYHSELNMSSLELGDSALYFCASSRDRGHYEQYFGPGTRLTVT.

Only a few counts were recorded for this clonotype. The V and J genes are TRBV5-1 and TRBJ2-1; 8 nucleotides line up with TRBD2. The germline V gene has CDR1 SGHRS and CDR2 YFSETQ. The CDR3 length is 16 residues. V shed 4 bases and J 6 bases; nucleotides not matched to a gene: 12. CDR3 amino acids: CASSAQAGVGANEQFF. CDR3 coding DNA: TGCGCCAGCAGCGCCCAAGCGGGGGTTGGTGCCAATGAGCAGTTCTTC. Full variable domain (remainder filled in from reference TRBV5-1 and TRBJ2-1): KAGVTQTPRYLIKTRGQQVTLSCSPISGHRSVSWYQQTPGQGLQFLFEYFSETQRNKGNFPGRFSGRQFSNSRSEMNVSTLELGDSALYLCASSAQAGVGANEQFFGPGTRLTVL.

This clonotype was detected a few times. CDR3 sequence reads: CASLSSRDSNQPQHF. DNA of the CDR3: TGTGCCAGCCTCAGCAGCAGGGATAGCAATCAGCCCCAGCATTTT. The rearrangement joins TRBV5-8 to TRBJ1-5, with D tentatively TRBD1 (5 bases). This CDR3 region has 15 residues. The V end was cut by 7 bases, the J end by 0 bases, with 14 bases between. CDR1 is SGHTS, CDR2 YDEGEE, per germline. The variable domain in full, completed from reference TRBV5-8 and TRBJ1-5, reads EAGVTQSPTHLIKTRGQQATLRCSPISGHTSVYWYQQALGLGLQFLLWYDEGEERNRGNFPPRFSGRQFPNYSSELNVNALELEDSALYLCASLSSRDSNQPQHFGDGTRLSIL.

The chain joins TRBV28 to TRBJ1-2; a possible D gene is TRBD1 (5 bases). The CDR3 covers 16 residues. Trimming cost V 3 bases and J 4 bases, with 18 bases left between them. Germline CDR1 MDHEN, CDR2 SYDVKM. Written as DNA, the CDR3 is TGTGCCAGCAGTTTTGCTACGGGACGCAGTTTCTATGGCTACACCTTC. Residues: CASSFATGRSFYGYTF.

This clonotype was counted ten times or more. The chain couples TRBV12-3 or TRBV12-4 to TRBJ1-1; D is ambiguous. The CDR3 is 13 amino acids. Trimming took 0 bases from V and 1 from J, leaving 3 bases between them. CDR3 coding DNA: TGTGCCAGCAGTTTAGCTGAGAACACTGAAGCTTTCTTT. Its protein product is CASSLAENTEAFF.

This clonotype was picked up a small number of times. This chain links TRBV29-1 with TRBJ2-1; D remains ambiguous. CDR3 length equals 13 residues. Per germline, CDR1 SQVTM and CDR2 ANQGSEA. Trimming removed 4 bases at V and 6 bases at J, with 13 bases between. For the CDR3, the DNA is TGCAGCGTTGTCTTGGGTCGCGGCAATGAGCAGTTCTTC. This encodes CSVVLGRGNEQFF.

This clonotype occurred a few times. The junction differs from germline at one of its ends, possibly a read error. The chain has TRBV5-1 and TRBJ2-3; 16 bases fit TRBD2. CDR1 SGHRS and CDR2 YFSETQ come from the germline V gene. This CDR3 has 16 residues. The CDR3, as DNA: TGCGCCAGCAGCCCAACGACCGGGACTAGCGGGGGGGCCAGACATTTT. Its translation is CASSPTTGTSGGARHF.

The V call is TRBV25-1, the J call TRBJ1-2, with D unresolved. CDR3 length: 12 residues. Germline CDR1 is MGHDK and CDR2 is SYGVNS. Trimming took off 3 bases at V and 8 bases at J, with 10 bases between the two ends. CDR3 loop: CASSDPGQGYTF. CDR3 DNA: TGTGCCAGCAGTGACCCCGGGCAGGGCTACACCTTC.

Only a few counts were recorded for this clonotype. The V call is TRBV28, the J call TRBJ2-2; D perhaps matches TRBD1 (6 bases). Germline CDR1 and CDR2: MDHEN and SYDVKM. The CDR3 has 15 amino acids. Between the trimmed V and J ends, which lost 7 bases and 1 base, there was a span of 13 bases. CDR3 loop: CASTVGGGNTGELFF. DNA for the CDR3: TGTGCCAGCACCGTTGGGGGCGGGAACACCGGGGAGCTGTTTTTT.

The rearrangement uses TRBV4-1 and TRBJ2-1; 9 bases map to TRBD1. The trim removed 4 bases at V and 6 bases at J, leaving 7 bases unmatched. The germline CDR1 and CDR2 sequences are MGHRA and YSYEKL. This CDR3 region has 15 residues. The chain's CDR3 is CASSLRDRVLNEQFF. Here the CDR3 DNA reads TGCGCCAGCAGCCTTCGGGACAGGGTTCTCAATGAGCAGTTCTTC.

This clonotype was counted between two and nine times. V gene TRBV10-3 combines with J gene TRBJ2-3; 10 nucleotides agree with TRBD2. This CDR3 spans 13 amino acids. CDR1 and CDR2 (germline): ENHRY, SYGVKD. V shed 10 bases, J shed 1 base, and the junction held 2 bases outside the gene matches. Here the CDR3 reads CATGTSGTDTQYF. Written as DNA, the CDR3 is TGTGCCACCGGGACTAGCGGCACAGATACGCAGTATTTT.